Given below is one T cell receptor beta chain in context. The antigen remains undetermined. The sample belongs to a study of a mutant IDH1 vaccine in newly diagnosed glioma. Germline CDR1 and CDR2: SGHRS and YFSETQ. The trim removed 4 bases at V and 4 bases at J, leaving 8 bases unmatched. This CDR3 has 15 amino acids. Clones were read by immunoSEQ multiplex PCR, and TCRdb kept only the in-frame ones, dropping some. This sample has roughly 72,000 clones; roughly 90% occur once, and the top ten carry under 0.6%. Time point denoted: week 5, during vaccination. The vaccine gave 300 ug of a 20-mer mutant IDH1 peptide subcutaneously per dose.

The genes are TRBV5-1 and TRBJ2-5; 9 nucleotides line up with TRBD2. This sequence originates from a woman between 45 and 60 years old with glioma. Sequencing was performed on PBMCs, taken from a glioma patient whose treatment included an IDH1 peptide vaccine. The CDR3 loop is CASSPLAGSGETQYF. CDR3 in DNA: TGCGCCAGCAGCCCCCTAGCGGGATCGGGAGAGACCCAGTACTTC.